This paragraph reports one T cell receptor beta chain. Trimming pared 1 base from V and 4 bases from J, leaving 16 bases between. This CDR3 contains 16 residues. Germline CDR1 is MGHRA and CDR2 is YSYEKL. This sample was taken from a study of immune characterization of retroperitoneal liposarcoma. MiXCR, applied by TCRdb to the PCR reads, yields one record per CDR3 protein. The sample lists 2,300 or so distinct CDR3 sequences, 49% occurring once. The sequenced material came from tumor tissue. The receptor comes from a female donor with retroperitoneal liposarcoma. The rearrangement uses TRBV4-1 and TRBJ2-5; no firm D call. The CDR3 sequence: CASSQARRGWGETQYF. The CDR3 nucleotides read TGCGCCAGCAGCCAAGCTAGACGCGGCTGGGGAGAGACCCAGTACTTC.